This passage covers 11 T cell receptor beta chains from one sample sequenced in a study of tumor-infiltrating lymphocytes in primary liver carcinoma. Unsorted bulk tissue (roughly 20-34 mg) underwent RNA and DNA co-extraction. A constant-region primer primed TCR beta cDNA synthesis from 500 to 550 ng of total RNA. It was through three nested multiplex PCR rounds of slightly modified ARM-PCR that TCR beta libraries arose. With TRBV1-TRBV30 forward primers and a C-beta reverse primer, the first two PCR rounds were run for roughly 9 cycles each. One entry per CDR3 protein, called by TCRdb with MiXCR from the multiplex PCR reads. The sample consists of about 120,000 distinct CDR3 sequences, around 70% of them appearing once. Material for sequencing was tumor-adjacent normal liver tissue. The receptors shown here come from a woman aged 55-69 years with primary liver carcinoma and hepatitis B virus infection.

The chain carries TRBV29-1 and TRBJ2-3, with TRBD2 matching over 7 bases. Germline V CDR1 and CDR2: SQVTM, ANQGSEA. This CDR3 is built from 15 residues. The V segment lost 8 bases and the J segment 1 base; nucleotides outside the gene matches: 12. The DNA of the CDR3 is TGCAGCATGGGGGGGAGGGACTTAGGCACAGATACGCAGTATTTT. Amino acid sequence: CSMGGRDLGTDTQYF.

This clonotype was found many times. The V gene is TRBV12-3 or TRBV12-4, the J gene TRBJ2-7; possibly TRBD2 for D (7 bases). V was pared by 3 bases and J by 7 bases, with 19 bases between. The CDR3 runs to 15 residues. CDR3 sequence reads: CASSFVGGATREQYF. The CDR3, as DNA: TGTGCCAGCAGTTTTGTGGGGGGGGCAACCCGGGAGCAGTACTTC.

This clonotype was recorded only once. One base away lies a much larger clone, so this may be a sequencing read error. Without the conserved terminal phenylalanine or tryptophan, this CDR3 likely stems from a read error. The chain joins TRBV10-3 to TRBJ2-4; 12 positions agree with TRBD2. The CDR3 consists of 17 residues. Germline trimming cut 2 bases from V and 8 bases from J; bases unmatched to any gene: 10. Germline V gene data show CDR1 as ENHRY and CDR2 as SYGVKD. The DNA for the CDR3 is TGTGCCATCAGTGAGGCCCGACTAGCGGGAGAGTCGGACATTCAGTACCTC. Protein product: CAISEARLAGESDIQYL.

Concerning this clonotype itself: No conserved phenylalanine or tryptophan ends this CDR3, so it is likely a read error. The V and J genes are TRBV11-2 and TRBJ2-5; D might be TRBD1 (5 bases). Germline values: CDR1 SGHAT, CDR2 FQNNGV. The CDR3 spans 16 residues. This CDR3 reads CDSSEQVGLTQEAQYL. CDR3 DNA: TGTGACAGCAGCGAACAGGTTGGGCTAACACAAGAGGCCCAGTACTTA.

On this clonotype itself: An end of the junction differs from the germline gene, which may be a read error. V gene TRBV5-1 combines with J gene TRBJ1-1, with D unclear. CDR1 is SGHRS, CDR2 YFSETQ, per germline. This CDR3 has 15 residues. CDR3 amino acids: CTSSLGGSGLAEAFF. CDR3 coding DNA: TGCACCAGCAGCTTGGGAGGATCGGGATTGGCTGAAGCTTTCTTT.

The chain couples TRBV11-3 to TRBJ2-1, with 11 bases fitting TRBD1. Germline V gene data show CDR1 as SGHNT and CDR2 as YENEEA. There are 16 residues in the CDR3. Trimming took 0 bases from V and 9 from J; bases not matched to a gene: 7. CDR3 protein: CASSLDGQGAAGEQFF. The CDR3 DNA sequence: TGTGCCAGCAGCTTAGACGGACAGGGGGCGGCTGGTGAGCAGTTCTTC. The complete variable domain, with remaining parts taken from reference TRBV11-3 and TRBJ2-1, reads EAGVVQSPRYKIIEKKQPVAFWCNPISGHNTLYWYLQNLGQGPELLIRYENEEAVDDSQLPKDRFSAERLKGVDSTLKIQPAELGDSAVYLCASSLDGQGAAGEQFFGPGTRLTVL.

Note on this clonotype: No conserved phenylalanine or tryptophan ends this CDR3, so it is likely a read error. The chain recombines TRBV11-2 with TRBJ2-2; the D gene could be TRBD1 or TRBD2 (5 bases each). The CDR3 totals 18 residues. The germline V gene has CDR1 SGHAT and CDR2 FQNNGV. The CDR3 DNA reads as TGTGCCAGCAACTTACAGAATAACCCGGGGCTGGGGGCCGGGGAGCTGTTTTCT. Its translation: CASNLQNNPGLGAGELFS.

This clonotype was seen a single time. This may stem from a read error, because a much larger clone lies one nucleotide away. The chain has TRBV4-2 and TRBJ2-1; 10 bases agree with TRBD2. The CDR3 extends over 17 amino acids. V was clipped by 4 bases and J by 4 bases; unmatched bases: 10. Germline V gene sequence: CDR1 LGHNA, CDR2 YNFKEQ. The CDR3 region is CASSLVGSAGGYNEQFF. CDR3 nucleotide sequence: TGTGCCAGCAGCCTAGTCGGATCAGCGGGAGGGTACAATGAGCAGTTCTTC.

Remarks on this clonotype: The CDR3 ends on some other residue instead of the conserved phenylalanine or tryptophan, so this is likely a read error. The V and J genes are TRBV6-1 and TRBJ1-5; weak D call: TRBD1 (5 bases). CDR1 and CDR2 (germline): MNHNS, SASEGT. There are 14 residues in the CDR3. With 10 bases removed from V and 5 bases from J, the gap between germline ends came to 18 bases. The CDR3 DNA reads TGTGCCATCCCCGGGGGAATAGGGGATCAGCCCCAGCATCTT. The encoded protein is CAIPGGIGDQPQHL.

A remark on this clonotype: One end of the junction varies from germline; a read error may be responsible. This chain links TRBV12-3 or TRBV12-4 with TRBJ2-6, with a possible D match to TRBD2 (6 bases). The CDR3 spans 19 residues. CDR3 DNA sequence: TGTGCCAGCAGTTGGGACTCCCCAAGGCCAAAGACTGGGGCCAATGTCCTGACCTTC. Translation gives CASSWDSPRPKTGANVLTF.

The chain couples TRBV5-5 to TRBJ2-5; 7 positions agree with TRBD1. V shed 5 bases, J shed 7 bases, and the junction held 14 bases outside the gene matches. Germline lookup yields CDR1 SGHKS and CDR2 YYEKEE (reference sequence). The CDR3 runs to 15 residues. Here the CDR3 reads CASSYTDRAPGTQYF. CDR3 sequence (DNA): TGTGCCAGCAGTTATACTGACAGGGCCCCCGGGACCCAGTACTTC.